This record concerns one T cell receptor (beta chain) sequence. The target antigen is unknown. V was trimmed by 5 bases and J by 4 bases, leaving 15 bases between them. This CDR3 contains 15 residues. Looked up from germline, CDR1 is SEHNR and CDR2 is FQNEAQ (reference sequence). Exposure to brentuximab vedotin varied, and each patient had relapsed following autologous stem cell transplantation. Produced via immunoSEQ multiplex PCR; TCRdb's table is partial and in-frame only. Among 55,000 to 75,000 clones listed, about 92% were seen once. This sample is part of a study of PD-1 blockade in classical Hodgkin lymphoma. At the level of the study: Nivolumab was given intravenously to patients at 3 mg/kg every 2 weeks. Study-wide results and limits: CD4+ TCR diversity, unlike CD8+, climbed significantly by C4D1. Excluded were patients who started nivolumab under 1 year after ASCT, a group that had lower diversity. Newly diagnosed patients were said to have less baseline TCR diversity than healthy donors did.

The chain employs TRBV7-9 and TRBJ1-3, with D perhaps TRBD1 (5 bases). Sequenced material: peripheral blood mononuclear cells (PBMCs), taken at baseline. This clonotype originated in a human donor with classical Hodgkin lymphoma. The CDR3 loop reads CASSRQWVLGNTIYF. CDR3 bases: TGTGCCAGCAGCCGACAGTGGGTTTTAGGAAACACCATATATTTT.